This T cell receptor (beta chain) was sequenced in a study of neurological immune-mediated disorders. Study-level results: Expansion of TCR clones was greatest in HTLV-1-associated myelopathy and smallest in multiple sclerosis, where it fell below that of healthy controls.

The team produced cDNA through 5'RACE using 10-nucleotide random UMIs. One entry per CDR3 protein, called by TCRdb with MiXCR from the 5' RACE reads. The top ten clones hold under 15% of a sample with fewer than 70,000 distinct CDR3 sequences, less than 10% of them seen once. In this sample, this clonotype turned up many times. What it binds is not known. This CDR3 is 13 amino acids long. Trimming took 6 bases from V and 1 from J, leaving 10 bases between them. The V gene's germline CDR1 is MGHDK and CDR2 SYGVNS. Indicated time point: longitudinal time-point 2. Healthy control samples came from blood bank volunteers in Maryland, USA. Unsorted libraries were derived from 2 million PBMCs stored at -80 C.

The source of this sequence is a man aged 30-40 years in good health. The sample was PBMCs. This chain uses TRBV25-1 with TRBJ2-7; D gene unclear. The CDR3 DNA is TGTGCCAGCAGGATTAGTCCGTCCTACGAGCAGTACTTC. The encoded protein is CASRISPSYEQYF.